This T cell receptor (beta chain) originates from a study of blood T cell repertoires in COVID-19. From germline, CDR1 is SGHNT and CDR2 YYREEE (reference sequence). The CDR3 loop spans 16 amino acids. The germline V and J ends were trimmed by 3 bases and 2 bases, with 15 bases remaining between them. In the original processing: Reference gene primer amplification in the assay estimated nucleated cell counts. TCRdb's copy holds only in-frame clones and misses some; the assay was immunoSEQ multiplex PCR. V, J and clone size are those of that table, while D and trimming were read from the DNA. The table includes more than 65,000 clones, roughly 87% detected once.

Sequencing used peripheral blood. The receptor was isolated from a woman of 80 years or more with active or convalescent COVID-19. This chain connects TRBV5-4 to TRBJ2-4, with D possibly matching TRBD1 (5 bases). CDR3 nucleotide sequence: TGTGCCAGCAGCTCCCCCAGGCAGGGAACCAAAAACATTCAGTACTTC. Protein: CASSSPRQGTKNIQYF. The whole variable domain, filled in from reference TRBV5-4 and TRBJ2-4, reads ETGVTQSPTHLIKTRGQQVTLRCSSQSGHNTVSWYQQALGQGPQFIFQYYREEENGRGNFPPRFSGLQFPNYSSELNVNALELDDSALYLCASSSPRQGTKNIQYFGAGTRLSVL.